A single TCR beta chain is shown here with its context. The sample originates from a study of CD8+ T cells in alopecia areata. The CDR3 totals 11 residues. V was clipped by 3 bases and J by 3 bases, with 6 bases between them. CDR1 and CDR2 (germline): DFQATT, SNEGSKA (reference sequence). Extracted from the samples, RNA was reverse transcribed into cDNA to serve as the sequencing template. Produced via immunoSEQ multiplex PCR; TCRdb's table is partial and in-frame only. Of 75,000 to 100,000 clones in the sample, less than 50% were seen once. The sequenced sample was CD4+ T cells sorted from blood. The clonotype comes from a human donor with alopecia areata. This chain connects TRBV20-1 to TRBJ2-7; D ambiguous. The CDR3 protein is CSASSYYEQYF. In DNA, the CDR3 is TGCAGTGCTAGTTCCTACTACGAGCAGTACTTC.